The 10 T cell receptor beta chains reported below all come from one sample, sequenced in a study of T cell repertoires in cytomegalovirus infection. The antigens these receptors bind are not known. TCRdb called the reads again in MiXCR, with one record for every CDR3 protein. The table lists over 40,000 distinct CDR3 sequences, under 20% of them singletons. The source material was CD8+ T cells from cultured PBMCs, sampled from culture after CMV antigen stimulation. The receptors derive from a human donor in good health (CMV status not recorded). Some clones in this sample may be carry-over from other donors' samples.

This clonotype was observed at least ten times. The V and J genes are TRBV6-1 and TRBJ2-7; a weak D match, TRBD2 (5 bases). This CDR3 comprises 12 residues. The germline V gene has CDR1 MNHNS and CDR2 SASEGT. Trimming cost V 11 bases and J 0 bases, with 11 bases left between them. The CDR3 here is CAARGSSYEQYF. DNA of the CDR3: TGTGCCGCCAGAGGGTCCTCCTACGAGCAGTACTTC.

This clonotype was seen ten or more times. The chain uses TRBV5-4 and TRBJ2-1, with 7 bases lining up with TRBD2. Germline V gene data show CDR1 as SGHNT and CDR2 as YYREEE (reference sequence). This CDR3 has 16 residues. Trimming removed 4 bases from V and 8 bases from J; junction bases left unmatched: 15. The CDR3 nucleotides are TGTGCCAGCAGCCTGATGGAGCGGGAATTTGTCGATGAGCAGTTCTTC. It yields the protein CASSLMEREFVDEQFF.

This clonotype was found many times. V and J are TRBV6-5 and TRBJ1-3; no definite D call. Germline CDR1 reads MNHEY; CDR2 reads SVGAGI. V lost 2 bases, J lost 2 bases, and 4 bases lay in between. This CDR3 contains 13 residues. The CDR3 bases are TGTGCCAGCAGTTACAAGGCTGGAAACACCATATATTTT. This sequence encodes CASSYKAGNTIYF.

This clonotype has only a few counts. The chain links TRBV5-6 to TRBJ1-6; the match to TRBD1 covers 7 bases. This CDR3 spans 16 amino acids. J was trimmed by 10 bases and V by 4 bases; bases with no gene match: 14. Germline CDR1 SGHDT, CDR2 YYEEEE. CDR3 residues: CASSKDRQGALSPLHF. CDR3 coding DNA: TGTGCCAGCAGCAAAGACCGACAGGGCGCCCTGTCACCCCTCCACTTT.

The chain uses TRBV4-1 and TRBJ2-2; tentatively, D is TRBD2 (7 bases). The CDR3 covers 15 residues. Trimming cost V 3 bases and J 8 bases, with 16 bases left between them. Germline-derived CDR1 and CDR2 are MGHRA and YSYEKL. The CDR3 is CASSHLEGGGGELFF. The CDR3 DNA reads as TGCGCCAGCAGCCACTTAGAGGGGGGGGGTGGGGAGCTGTTTTTT.

This clonotype was recorded at least ten times. The rearrangement joins TRBV7-2 to TRBJ2-5; 7 bases are shared with TRBD1. Unmatched junction bases numbered 6, after V lost 1 base and J lost 4 bases. CDR1 is SGHTA, CDR2 FQGNSA, per germline. The CDR3 has 15 amino acids. Written as DNA, the CDR3 is TGTGCCAGCAGCTTAGGAGGGGGCACGTCAGAGACCCAGTACTTC. Protein: CASSLGGGTSETQYF.

This clonotype was recorded a few times. The V and J genes are TRBV9 and TRBJ2-3; D is ambiguous. Germline loops: CDR1 SGDLS, CDR2 YYNGEE. Deletions cut 0 bases from V and 0 bases from J, with 11 bases between. The CDR3 runs 16 residues. The CDR3 loop reads CASSVARSTSTDTQYF. The CDR3, as DNA: TGTGCCAGCAGCGTAGCGAGGTCAACAAGCACAGATACGCAGTATTTT.

This chain links TRBV7-9 with TRBJ2-7, with 7 bases matching TRBD2. V was clipped by 5 bases and J by 2 bases; unmatched bases: 9. CDR1 is SEHNR and CDR2 is FQNEAQ in the germline V gene (reference sequence). The CDR3 runs 15 residues. This chain's CDR3 is CASSPEGGRPYEQYF. The CDR3 nucleotides are TGTGCCAGCAGCCCAGAGGGCGGGAGACCCTACGAGCAGTACTTC.

This chain links TRBV4-3 with TRBJ2-2; TRBD2 agrees at 16 bases. CDR3 size: 21 residues. Germline loops: CDR1 LGHNA, CDR2 YSLEER. V gave up 0 bases and J gave up 7 bases; unmatched junction bases: 14. The CDR3 DNA reads TGCGCCAGCAGCCAAGAACTCACCGGGACTAGCGGGGGGGCCAATGGCGGGGAGCTGTTTTTT. Protein product: CASSQELTGTSGGANGGELFF.

This chain uses TRBV11-2 with TRBJ2-7, with D unresolved. CDR3 length equals 14 residues. CDR1 and CDR2 from the germline V gene are SGHAT and FQNNGV. Trimming took off 4 bases at V and 2 bases at J, with 12 bases between the two ends. The CDR3 nucleotides read TGTGCCAGCAGCTCAAATACTGGGGCCTACGAGCAGTACTTC. The encoded protein is CASSSNTGAYEQYF.